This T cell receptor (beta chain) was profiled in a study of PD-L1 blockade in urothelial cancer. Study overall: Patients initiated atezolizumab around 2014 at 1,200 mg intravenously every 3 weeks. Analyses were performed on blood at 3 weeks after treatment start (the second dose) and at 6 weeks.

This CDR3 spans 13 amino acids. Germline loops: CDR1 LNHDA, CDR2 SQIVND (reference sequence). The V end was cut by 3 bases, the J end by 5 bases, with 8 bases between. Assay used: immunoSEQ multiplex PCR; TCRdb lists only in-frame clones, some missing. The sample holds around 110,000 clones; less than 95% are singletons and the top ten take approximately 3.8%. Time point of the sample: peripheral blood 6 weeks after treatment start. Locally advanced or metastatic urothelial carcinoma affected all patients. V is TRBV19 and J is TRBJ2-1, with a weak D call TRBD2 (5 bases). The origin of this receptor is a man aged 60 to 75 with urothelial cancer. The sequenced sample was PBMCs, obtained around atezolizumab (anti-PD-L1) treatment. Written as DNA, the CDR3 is TGTGCCAGTAGTATTACCGGGAACAATGAGCAGTTCTTC. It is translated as CASSITGNNEQFF. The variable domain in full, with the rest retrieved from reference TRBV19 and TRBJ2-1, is DGGITQSPKYLFRKEGQNVTLSCEQNLNHDAMYWYRQDPGQGLRLIYYSQIVNDFQKGDIAEGYSVSREKKESFPLTVTSAQKNPTAFYLCASSITGNNEQFFGPGTRLTVL.